Listed here are 10 T cell receptor beta chains from one sample, sequenced in a study of beta chain features in type 1 diabetes. Expressed TCRB transcripts were sequenced, since all the RNA that had been isolated was reverse transcribed. Here immunoSEQ multiplex PCR was the method, and the copy in TCRdb shows in-frame clones only, minus some. This repertoire shows about 290,000 clones, under 8.5% found once; its top ten account for under 1.3%. The sample was central memory CD4+ T cells from blood. These receptor sequences come from a woman younger than 35 in good health.

This clone was observed a handful of times. The chain couples TRBV29-1 to TRBJ2-3; maybe TRBD2 (5 bases). V was shortened by 4 bases and J by 2 bases, with 10 bases between the two germline ends. Germline V lookup: CDR1 SQVTM, CDR2 ANQGSEA. The CDR3 totals 13 residues. CDR3 sequence reads: CSVAIGDTDTQYF. DNA for the CDR3: TGCAGCGTTGCGATCGGGGACACAGATACGCAGTATTTT.

The DNA of the CDR3 is TGTGCCAGCAGTACCGGGACAGCTAGCAATCAGCCCCAGCATTTT. This translates into CASSTGTASNQPQHF. V usage is TRBV2 and J usage is TRBJ1-5, with 7 bases that match TRBD1. CDR3 length: 15 residues. J was trimmed by 0 bases and V by 5 bases; bases with no gene match: 4. CDR1 is SNHLY, CDR2 FYNNEI, per germline.

This clone has just a few counts. J is TRBJ1-3 and V is TRBV11-1; no definite D call. V lost 8 bases to trimming and J lost 0 bases, with 8 bases between them. CDR3 size: 13 residues. Germline V CDR1 and CDR2: SGHAT, FQDESV (reference sequence). Written as DNA, the CDR3 is TGTGCCAGCGAGCTCGGCTCTGGAAACACCATATATTTT. Protein product: CASELGSGNTIYF. The full variable domain, with the rest looked up from reference TRBV11-1 and TRBJ1-3, is EAEVAQSPRYKITEKSQAVAFWCDPISGHATLYWYRQILGQGPELLVQFQDESVVDDSQLPKDRFSAERLKGVDSTLKIQPAELGDSAMYLCASELGSGNTIYFGEGSWLTVV.

Comments on this clone: The sample contains more than one DNA sequence encoding this CDR3. The V call is TRBV7-3, the J call TRBJ2-2; D uncertain. This CDR3 is 12 amino acids long. The ends were cut back, 4 bases at V and 3 bases at J, with 3 bases in the middle. Germline V CDR1 and CDR2: SGHTA, FQGTGA. The CDR3 DNA reads TGTGCCAGCAGCTCGTACACCGGGGAGCTGTTTTTT. Its translation: CASSSYTGELFF.

This clone was seen many times. The rearrangement uses TRBV7-9 and TRBJ2-6, with D unclear. Between the trimmed V and J ends, which lost 4 bases and 2 bases, there was a span of 9 bases. Germline CDR1 reads SEHNR; CDR2 reads FQNEAQ (reference sequence). The CDR3 runs 15 residues. The CDR3 here is CASSWAVTGANVLTF. In DNA form, the CDR3 reads TGTGCCAGCAGCTGGGCTGTAACTGGGGCCAACGTCCTGACTTTC.

This clone was counted only a few times. The chain uses TRBV5-4 and TRBJ1-4, with a weak D call TRBD1 (6 bases). The ends were cut back, 4 bases at V and 5 bases at J, with 18 bases in the middle. The CDR3 contains 16 residues. CDR1 and CDR2 from the germline V gene are SGHNT and YYREEE (reference sequence). This CDR3 is CASSRRTTGLNEKLFF. In nucleotides, the CDR3 is TGTGCCAGCAGCAGGCGAACGACAGGCCTGAATGAAAAACTGTTTTTT.

This clone was picked up a small number of times. The rearrangement joins TRBV2 to TRBJ2-1, with 16 bases lining up with TRBD2. The trim removed 10 bases at V and 1 base at J, leaving 10 bases unmatched. The V gene's germline CDR1 is SNHLY and CDR2 FYNNEI. The CDR3 loop spans 18 amino acids. In DNA, the CDR3 is TGTGCCACCACTCCCGGGACTAGCGGGAGGGTTTCCTACAATGAGCAGTTCTTC. Translating gives CATTPGTSGRVSYNEQFF.

The chain is built from TRBV11-1 and TRBJ2-1; TRBD2 might be the D (7 bases). Germline V gene lookup returns CDR1 SGHAT and CDR2 FQDESV (reference sequence). V lost 2 bases and J lost 6, with 17 bases in between. This CDR3 contains 16 residues. The CDR3 region has the DNA TGTGCCAGCAGCTTATTCGGGGGGCCGGAGTTCAATGAGCAGTTCTTC. Its translation: CASSLFGGPEFNEQFF. The full variable domain, in which reference TRBV11-1 and TRBJ2-1 provide the parts outside the CDR3, is EAEVAQSPRYKITEKSQAVAFWCDPISGHATLYWYRQILGQGPELLVQFQDESVVDDSQLPKDRFSAERLKGVDSTLKIQPAELGDSAMYLCASSLFGGPEFNEQFFGPGTRLTVL.

V and J are TRBV28 and TRBJ1-2; maybe TRBD1 (6 bases). Germline V gene lookup returns CDR1 MDHEN and CDR2 SYDVKM. The CDR3 loop spans 16 amino acids. Trimming stripped 8 bases from V and 1 base from J, with 20 bases between. CDR3 amino acids: CASYWGGGTINYGYTF. CDR3 nucleotides: TGTGCCAGCTACTGGGGAGGGGGAACAATTAACTATGGCTACACCTTC.

V usage is TRBV2 and J usage is TRBJ2-1; no firm D call. Germline V gives CDR1 SNHLY, CDR2 FYNNEI. The ends were cut back, 6 bases at V and 8 bases at J, with 14 bases in the middle. The CDR3 is 13 amino acids. The CDR3 DNA sequence: TGTGCCAGCAGCATGAACCCCGGAGATGAGCAGTTCTTC. Its translation: CASSMNPGDEQFF. Full variable domain (rest looked up from reference TRBV2 and TRBJ2-1): EPEVTQTPSHQVTQMGQEVILRCVPISNHLYFYWYRQILGQKVEFLVSFYNNEISEKSEIFDDQFSVERPDGSNFTLKIRSTKLEDSAMYFCASSMNPGDEQFFGPGTRLTVL.